The rows below give T cell receptor beta chains drawn from one sample of a study of blood T cell repertoires in COVID-19. Clones were sequenced by immunoSEQ multiplex PCR, and TCRdb holds only the in-frame ones, with some missing. The data contain almost 70,000 clones, 70% to 90% of them singletons. Sample: peripheral blood. The source of these receptors is a woman between 70 and 85 years old with acute or convalescent COVID-19. Each CDR3 is given with its conserved first and last residue. The D gene is left open where the match is weak. Clone size is stated in some rows and not others, as once, few, many or a class when expanded.

cdr3_nt cdr3_aa clone_size j_call cdr3_length d_call v_call
TGTGCCAGCATGGCAGGGCTATCGCATTCACCCCTCCACTTT CASMAGLSHSPLHF NA TRBJ1-6 14 NA TRBV6-5
TGTGCCAGCCTCCCCAAAGGGGCAGGCGCCCAAGGTCAGCCCCAGCATTTT CASLPKGAGAQGQPQHF NA TRBJ1-5 17 NA TRBV19
TGTGCCAGCTCACCACCGTGGGCAGGGGACCCAGGTGAGCAGTTCTTC CASSPPWAGDPGEQFF NA TRBJ2-1 16 NA TRBV18
TGTGCCAGTAGGGGACAGGGAAACTATGGCTACACCTTC CASRGQGNYGYTF NA TRBJ1-2 13 TRBD1 TRBV19
TGCGCCAGCAGCGTGACAGGTTACGAGCAGTACTTC CASSVTGYEQYF once TRBJ2-7 12 NA TRBV5-1
TGCAGCGTGTTGGGGGGGGAACTTCGGGAGCAGTACTTC CSVLGGELREQYF NA TRBJ2-7 13 TRBD2 TRBV29-1
TGTGCCAGCAGCCCAGGGGCAAATCAGCCCCAGCATTTT CASSPGANQPQHF NA TRBJ1-5 13 NA TRBV4-2
TGTGCCAGCAGTCGAGAACTCACTGAAGCTTTCTTT CASSRELTEAFF once TRBJ1-1 12 NA TRBV2
TGTGCCAGCAGCCCAGAGTTGGGACAGGGTAAATCCTACAATGAGCAGTTCTTC CASSPELGQGKSYNEQFF NA TRBJ2-1 18 TRBD1 TRBV3-1/TRBV3-2
TGTGCCAGTAGTATAATTAAGGGAGGGAATGAGCAGTTCTTC CASSIIKGGNEQFF NA TRBJ2-1 14 TRBD2 TRBV19
TGCAGTGCTACCGGACTTGGCAGAGCTTTCTTT CSATGLGRAFF NA TRBJ1-1 11 NA TRBV20-1
TGTGCCAGCAGCCTACAGGAAAACACTGAAGCTTTCTTT CASSLQENTEAFF NA TRBJ1-1 13 NA TRBV7-9
TGTGCCAGCAGCGCTTCAGACTATGGCTACACCTTC CASSASDYGYTF NA TRBJ1-2 12 NA TRBV5-6
TGTGCCAGCAGTCAAATAAGGGGTGGTGGGGCCAACGTCCTGACTTTC CASSQIRGGGANVLTF NA TRBJ2-6 16 NA TRBV28
TGCGCCAGCAGCCAAGATAGGGCCAGGGACTACGAGCAGTACTTC CASSQDRARDYEQYF NA TRBJ2-7 15 NA TRBV4-1
TGTGCCAGCAGTTCGACACGGGGGACTAGCACAGATACGCAGTATTTT CASSSTRGTSTDTQYF NA TRBJ2-3 16 NA TRBV28
TGTGCCAGCAGGGGGGGACAGGGGAGCAATCAGCCCCAGCATTTT CASRGGQGSNQPQHF NA TRBJ1-5 15 TRBD1 TRBV6-5
TGTGCCAGCAGTTACTCGAATATCAAGGGAGGTTCACCCCTCCACTTT CASSYSNIKGGSPLHF once TRBJ1-6 16 NA TRBV6-5
TGTGCCAGCAGCCCACGACTAGCGGGAGGACGGAACATTCAGTACTTC CASSPRLAGGRNIQYF NA TRBJ2-4 16 TRBD2 TRBV13
TGTGCCTGGAGTGTCCGGGTAAATAGCAATCAGCCCCAGCATTTT CAWSVRVNSNQPQHF NA TRBJ1-5 15 NA TRBV30
TGTGCCAGCATACGGGACTCCTCGTATAATTCACCCCTCCACTTT CASIRDSSYNSPLHF NA TRBJ1-6 15 NA TRBV2
TGTGCCAGAAGCTCCAGATCACTAGCGGGGAAAGGGATAAGCTCCTACAATGAGCAGTTCTTC CARSSRSLAGKGISSYNEQFF NA TRBJ2-1 21 TRBD2 TRBV5-3
TGCGCCAGCAGCCAGCAGGGGCCTGACACCGGGGAGCTGTTTTTT CASSQQGPDTGELFF NA TRBJ2-2 15 NA TRBV4-3
TGTGCCAGCAGCTTCAGTGGGCAGGGGATAACGGATACGCAGTATTTT CASSFSGQGITDTQYF NA TRBJ2-3 16 NA TRBV7-6
TGTGCCAGCAGTTCGCCAGGGGACGTACCTACCTACGAGCAGTACTTC CASSSPGDVPTYEQYF NA TRBJ2-7 16 NA TRBV6-6
TGTGCCAGCAGCCCGGACATTTCTGGAAACACCATATATTTT CASSPDISGNTIYF NA TRBJ1-3 14 NA TRBV7-9
TGTGCCAGCAGCCCGGGACTAGCGGGAAACGAGCAGTACTTC CASSPGLAGNEQYF NA TRBJ2-7 14 TRBD2 TRBV6-6
TGTGCCAGTAGTACGGGGTTGGCTGAAGCTTTCTTT CASSTGLAEAFF NA TRBJ1-1 12 NA TRBV19
TGTGCCAGCAGTGTGTACGGGGGGAGCACAGATACGCAGTATTTT CASSVYGGSTDTQYF large TRBJ2-3 15 TRBD2 TRBV5-4
TGTGCCTTCTCTCAGGGGGCGGGTGAAGCTTTCTTT CAFSQGAGEAFF NA TRBJ1-1 12 TRBD1 TRBV30
TGTGCCAGTAGTACCACCTCTCGCGGGGCGTACCAAGAGACCCAGTACTTC CASSTTSRGAYQETQYF NA TRBJ2-5 17 NA TRBV19
TGCGCCAGCAGCTTGGCCGGGACAGGCGAAGAAAAACTGTTTTTT CASSLAGTGEEKLFF NA TRBJ1-4 15 TRBD1 TRBV5-1
TGTGCCAGCAGCCAGTCGGGCAATCAGCCCCAGCATTTT CASSQSGNQPQHF NA TRBJ1-5 13 NA TRBV3-1/TRBV3-2
TGTGCCAGCACCATTCCTGGACAGCTTTATGGCTACACCTTC CASTIPGQLYGYTF NA TRBJ1-2 14 NA TRBV28
TGTGCCAGCAGCCAAGGTTCGGGGGGGTTCGATGAAAAACTGTTTTTT CASSQGSGGFDEKLFF NA TRBJ1-4 16 NA TRBV3-1/TRBV3-2
TGTGCCAGCAGCGTAGGGCTAGCGGGAGGGCCTAATACCGGGGAGCTGTTTTTT CASSVGLAGGPNTGELFF NA TRBJ2-2 18 TRBD2 TRBV9
TGTGCCAGCAGCATGACCCCGGGCTATGGCTACACCTTC CASSMTPGYGYTF once TRBJ1-2 13 NA TRBV11-2
TGTGCCAGCAGCTTGCAAAGCACAGGGGGCATAAGAGTGACCCAGTACTTC CASSLQSTGGIRVTQYF once TRBJ2-5 17 TRBD1 TRBV7-8
TGTGCCAGCAGTTACTTGACAGGGAGAGAGGCTGGGGCCAACGTCCTGACTTTC CASSYLTGREAGANVLTF NA TRBJ2-6 18 TRBD1 TRBV6-2/TRBV6-3
TGTGCCAGCAGCATCGACAGGGGGGACTATGGCTACACCTTC CASSIDRGDYGYTF NA TRBJ1-2 14 TRBD1 TRBV7-2
TGTGCCAGCAGGGGACAGGGGTTCACTGAAGCTTTCTTT CASRGQGFTEAFF NA TRBJ1-1 13 TRBD1 TRBV12-3/TRBV12-4
TGCGCCAGCAGCCCCCAGACAGGGTTGGAGACCCAGTACTTC CASSPQTGLETQYF NA TRBJ2-5 14 TRBD1 TRBV5-1
TGTGCCAGCAGCTTAGTGGCGACTAGCGGTTACAATGAGCAGTTCTTC CASSLVATSGYNEQFF NA TRBJ2-1 16 TRBD2 TRBV7-6
TGTGCCTGGAGTTGGACAGGGGAGAAACTGTTTTTT CAWSWTGEKLFF many TRBJ1-4 12 TRBD1 TRBV30
TGTGCCAGCAGCTCGACAGGGGGCACTGAAGCTTTCTTT CASSSTGGTEAFF NA TRBJ1-1 13 TRBD1 TRBV6-4
TGTGCCAGCAGTTTTGGGCAGGGTGGTCGTACCTTC CASSFGQGGRTF NA TRBJ1-2 12 NA TRBV28
TGTGCCAGTGGGGTACAGGGTAACTATGGCTACACCTTC CASGVQGNYGYTF NA TRBJ1-2 13 NA TRBV19
TGTGCCAGCAGCCGGGACTGGAACTCCTACGAGCAGTACTTC CASSRDWNSYEQYF NA TRBJ2-7 14 NA TRBV27
TGTGCCAGCAGTCCCCAGGGGGCGTTTAGTCAGCCCCAGCATTTT CASSPQGAFSQPQHF NA TRBJ1-5 15 TRBD1 TRBV28
TGTGCCAGCAGCCGAGACCGACCGGGACTAGCGGGAGGGACTTGGTACGAGCAGTACTTC CASSRDRPGLAGGTWYEQYF NA TRBJ2-7 20 TRBD2 TRBV7-8
TGTGCCAGTAGTTTCGGCACAGATACGCAGTATTTT CASSFGTDTQYF NA TRBJ2-3 12 NA TRBV19
TGTGCCAGTAGTATCGAGGGTGAGCAGAGTTATGAGTACGAGCAGTACTTC CASSIEGEQSYEYEQYF NA TRBJ2-7 17 NA TRBV19
TGTGCCAGTAGTCCGGACAAACGCTATGGCTACACCTTC CASSPDKRYGYTF NA TRBJ1-2 13 NA TRBV19
TGTGCCAGCAGCGCAGGGACTAGCGGGGGGGCGATGCGCCCGAATACGCAGTATTTT CASSAGTSGGAMRPNTQYF NA TRBJ2-3 19 TRBD2 TRBV13
TGTGCCATCCGGACAGGCTCCCACTATGGCTACACCTTC CAIRTGSHYGYTF NA TRBJ1-2 13 TRBD1 TRBV28
TGTGCCAGCAGCTTAGAGCCGGGTGGCTACACCTTC CASSLEPGGYTF NA TRBJ1-2 12 NA TRBV11-2
TGTGCCTGGAGTGTACACAGGGCTACTGAAAAACTGTTTTTT CAWSVHRATEKLFF few TRBJ1-4 14 NA TRBV30
TGTGCCTGCGGGATGTCTGGAAACACCATATATTTT CACGMSGNTIYF once TRBJ1-3 12 NA TRBV30
TGTGCCAGCAGCTTAGAGGGCAGCTCCTACAATGAGCAGTTCTTC CASSLEGSSYNEQFF NA TRBJ2-1 15 NA TRBV11-3